These 26 T cell receptor beta chains came from one sample sequenced in a study of T-cell memory formation after mild COVID-19. Via MiXCR, TCRdb re-called the 5' RACE reads, giving one row per CDR3 protein. This table has roughly 600,000 distinct CDR3 sequences, approximately 18% appearing once. The sample comprised PBMCs or a T cell subset sorted from them (not recorded which). Source of these receptors: an adult woman who had mild COVID-19 (a few samples of this study predate the infection). Cell type and time point are not known.

This clonotype turned up a few times. This chain uses TRBV23-1 with TRBJ2-2; D is unresolved. TRBV23-1 is an ORF for which the function is uncertain. Trimming took 0 bases from V and 1 from J, leaving 18 bases between them. The CDR3 has 19 amino acids. The CDR3 nucleotides read TGCGCCAGCAGTCAATCTAGTAGATTTTCGGAGCAGAACACCGGGGAGCTGTTTTTT. This encodes CASSQSSRFSEQNTGELFF.

This sequence joins TRBV4-2 and TRBJ2-7, with D perhaps TRBD1 (6 bases). This CDR3 is 14 amino acids long. Germline CDR1 reads LGHNA; CDR2 reads YNFKEQ. Trimming shortened V by 3 bases and J by 5 bases, and 14 bases separated the two germline ends. CDR3 in amino acids: CASSQARRGDEQYF. As DNA, the CDR3 is TGTGCCAGCAGCCAGGCCCGCAGGGGCGACGAGCAGTACTTC.

At least ten counts were recorded for this clonotype. The chain is built from TRBV12-3 or TRBV12-4 and TRBJ2-7; D might be TRBD2 (5 bases). Trimming pared 6 bases from V and 3 bases from J, leaving 12 bases between. This CDR3 comprises 13 residues. This CDR3 reads CASSYREDYEQYF. CDR3 nucleotides: TGTGCCAGCAGCTACCGGGAAGACTACGAGCAGTACTTC.

V and J are TRBV15 and TRBJ1-6, with TRBD1 matching over 8 bases. In germline, CDR1 is LNHNV, CDR2 YYDKDF (reference sequence). This CDR3 contains 16 residues. V was clipped by 0 bases and J by 9 bases; unmatched bases: 7. The CDR3 protein is CATSRDPGTGGSPLHF. The CDR3 DNA reads TGTGCCACCAGCAGAGATCCGGGGACAGGAGGTTCACCCCTCCACTTT.

This clonotype was detected only a few times. The rearrangement links TRBV7-3 to TRBJ2-3; D is unclear. CDR1 and CDR2 (germline): SGHTA, FQGTGA. V gave up 5 bases and J gave up 1 base, with 13 bases separating them. The CDR3 spans 15 residues. The CDR3 DNA reads as TGTGCCAGCAGCCTGGACCAGTCGGGCACAGATACGCAGTATTTT. It yields the protein CASSLDQSGTDTQYF. The full variable domain, its missing parts supplied by reference TRBV7-3 and TRBJ2-3, is GAGVSQTPSNKVTEKGKYVELRCDPISGHTALYWYRQSLGQGPEFLIYFQGTGAADDSGLPNDRFFAVRPEGSVSTLKIQRTERGDSAVYLCASSLDQSGTDTQYFGPGTRLTVL.

This clonotype was seen only a few times. The CDR3 spells CASSLAGSSLGSPLHF. The CDR3 DNA is TGTGCCAGCAGCTTAGCGGGGAGCAGCCTGGGTTCACCCCTCCACTTT. The V gene is TRBV7-9, the J gene TRBJ1-6; D not resolved. CDR3 size: 16 residues. V was trimmed by 0 bases and J by 9 bases, leaving 15 bases between them. Germline V gene lookup returns CDR1 SEHNR and CDR2 FQNEAQ (reference sequence).

This clonotype is a singleton in its sample. The CDR3, as DNA: TGTGCCAGCAGCTCTAAACAGCGCACAGATACGCAGTATTTT. Its protein product is CASSSKQRTDTQYF. This chain joins TRBV9 and TRBJ2-3; D gene ambiguous. The CDR3 loop spans 14 amino acids. CDR1 SGDLS and CDR2 YYNGEE come from the germline V gene. Deletions cut 4 bases from V and 1 base from J, with 10 bases between.

CDR3 amino acids: CASSQDWQGNEQFF. CDR3 DNA: TGTGCCAGCAGCCAAGATTGGCAGGGAAATGAGCAGTTCTTC. This chain connects TRBV14 to TRBJ2-1, with a weak D call TRBD1 (5 bases). This CDR3 is 14 amino acids long. Deletions cut 0 bases from V and 7 bases from J, with 10 bases between. CDR1 is SGHDN, CDR2 FVKESK, per germline.

The chain joins TRBV20-1 to TRBJ1-5; D not resolved. CDR3 length equals 13 residues. Trimming pared 8 bases from V and 5 bases from J, leaving 16 bases between. The V gene's germline CDR1 is DFQATT and CDR2 SNEGSKA (reference sequence). The CDR3 coding sequence is TGCAGTCTGGTTGGGCAGGCGGATCAGCCCCAGCATTTT. Translated, it gives CSLVGQADQPQHF.

This clonotype came up a few times. V usage is TRBV11-2 and J usage is TRBJ2-1, with D tentatively TRBD2 (6 bases). This CDR3 contains 13 residues. V was trimmed by 0 bases and J by 10 bases, leaving 10 bases between them. CDR1 and CDR2 from the germline V gene are SGHAT and FQNNGV. Written as DNA, the CDR3 is TGTGCCAGCAGCTTAGATCGGGGGAACGAGCAGTTCTTC. Translating it yields CASSLDRGNEQFF.

The chain recombines TRBV25-1 with TRBJ2-2, with D tentatively TRBD1 or TRBD2 (5 bases each). V lost 3 bases to trimming and J lost 5 bases, with 10 bases between them. Germline V gives CDR1 MGHDK, CDR2 SYGVNS. CDR3 length: 14 residues. In nucleotides, the CDR3 is TGTGCCAGCAGTGACGCCAGGGAGACCGGGGAGCTGTTTTTT. This gives the protein CASSDARETGELFF.

The table lists this clonotype with a few counts. The gene calls are TRBV20-1 and TRBJ1-5; TRBD1 matches 11 bases. Trimming took 4 bases from V and 7 from J; bases not matched to a gene: 12. Looked up from germline, CDR1 is DFQATT and CDR2 is SNEGSKA (reference sequence). The CDR3 sequence is 16 residues long. CDR3 loop: CSAIRTGGGRRQPQHF. In nucleotides, the CDR3 is TGCAGTGCTATTAGGACAGGGGGCGGAAGGAGGCAGCCCCAGCATTTT.

V and J are TRBV7-2 and TRBJ2-1; 9 nucleotides align to TRBD2. The V and J ends lost 1 base and 8 bases, in that order; junction bases with no gene match: 6. Per the germline V gene, CDR1 is SGHTA and CDR2 is FQGNSA. This CDR3 spans 15 amino acids. CDR3 sequence (DNA): TGTGCCAGCAGCTTAGGGGGCGGGAGGGCCGATGAGCAGTTCTTC. Its protein product is CASSLGGGRADEQFF.

This chain joins TRBV10-3 and TRBJ2-7; D may be TRBD1 (5 bases). The germline V and J ends were trimmed by 6 bases and 6 bases, with 15 bases remaining between them. This CDR3 has 13 residues. Germline values: CDR1 ENHRY, CDR2 SYGVKD. In DNA, the CDR3 is TGTGCCATCAGCCTGACCTCAGGGTCCGAGCAGTACTTC. This sequence encodes CAISLTSGSEQYF.

The chain uses TRBV20-1 and TRBJ2-7; 10 bases line up with TRBD2. The CDR3 loop spans 13 amino acids. CDR1 and CDR2 (germline): DFQATT, SNEGSKA (reference sequence). The trim removed 6 bases at V and 7 bases at J, leaving 9 bases unmatched. DNA of the CDR3: TGCAGTGCACGGACTAGCGGCCACTGGGAGCAGTACTTC. Protein product: CSARTSGHWEQYF.

This clonotype was observed a handful of times. CDR3 amino acids: CASTYAQGTDTQYF. CDR3 DNA: TGTGCCAGCACCTATGCCCAGGGCACAGATACGCAGTATTTT. The gene calls are TRBV2 and TRBJ2-3; D not certain. This CDR3 is built from 14 residues. From germline, CDR1 is SNHLY and CDR2 FYNNEI. V was clipped by 7 bases and J by 1 base, with 12 bases between them.

This chain's CDR3 is CASSPGGQAYRTRYTF. The CDR3 DNA reads as TGCGCCAGCAGCCCGGGGGGTCAAGCCTATCGCACGCGCTACACCTTC. The chain joins TRBV5-1 to TRBJ1-2; TRBD1 might be the D (5 bases). The CDR3 has 16 amino acids. Trimming removed 4 bases at V and 9 bases at J, with 25 bases between. Germline-derived CDR1 and CDR2 are SGHRS and YFSETQ.

The rearrangement uses TRBV19 and TRBJ1-2; possibly TRBD1 for D (5 bases). The CDR3 has 13 residues. CDR1 and CDR2 (germline): LNHDA, SQIVND (reference sequence). V was pared by 3 bases and J by 7 bases, with 12 bases between. For the CDR3, the DNA is TGTGCCAGTAGTATCTTTGGGGCGAGTGGCTACACCTTC. This sequence encodes CASSIFGASGYTF.

This clonotype was found a few times. J is TRBJ1-2 and V is TRBV29-1, with D possibly matching TRBD1 (6 bases). The germline gives CDR1 SQVTM, CDR2 ANQGSEA. CDR3 length: 16 residues. Deletions cut 5 bases from V and 6 bases from J, with 25 bases between. CDR3 protein: CSVLHREGSVVDGYTF. Here the CDR3 DNA reads TGCAGCGTTTTACACAGGGAGGGCTCGGTAGTTGATGGCTACACCTTC.

The chain joins TRBV6-5 to TRBJ1-1, with 7 positions matching TRBD1. From germline, CDR1 is MNHEY and CDR2 SVGAGI. J gave up 5 bases and V 0 bases, and 6 bases lay outside the gene matches. The length of the CDR3 is 15 residues. The chain's CDR3 is CASSYSRRGLTEAFF. CDR3 DNA sequence: TGTGCCAGCAGTTACTCGAGAAGGGGGCTTACTGAAGCTTTCTTT.

This clonotype was counted only a few times. The genes are TRBV6-5 and TRBJ1-1; a weak D match, TRBD1 (5 bases). The V gene lost 2 bases and the J gene lost 2 bases, with 9 bases spanning the gap. This CDR3 is built from 14 residues. Looked up from germline, CDR1 is MNHEY and CDR2 is SVGAGI. As DNA, the CDR3 is TGTGCCAGCAGTTACAGGGACTTTAACACTGAAGCTTTCTTT. Protein: CASSYRDFNTEAFF.

This clonotype was picked up a small number of times. This chain uses TRBV6-5 with TRBJ1-6; D is unresolved. This CDR3 comprises 17 residues. The V gene lost 2 bases and the J gene lost 0 bases, with 11 bases spanning the gap. Germline CDR1 and CDR2: MNHEY and SVGAGI. For the CDR3, the DNA is TGTGCCAGCAGTTACGGGTCATTGAGCTCCTATAATTCACCCCTCCACTTT. Protein: CASSYGSLSSYNSPLHF.

This clonotype occurred once. The genes are TRBV20-1 and TRBJ2-3; TRBD2 matches at 7 bases. The CDR3 is 18 residues long. Germline V lookup: CDR1 DFQATT, CDR2 SNEGSKA (reference sequence). V was pared by 3 bases and J by 3 bases, with 18 bases of the junction left unmatched. Here the CDR3 reads CSASPSSFGGSATDTQYF. Here the CDR3 DNA reads TGCAGTGCTAGCCCCTCATCATTCGGCGGGAGCGCGACAGATACGCAGTATTTT.

CDR3 loop: CASSVAIGGEQYF. CDR3 DNA sequence: TGTGCCAGCAGCGTAGCAATCGGGGGCGAGCAGTACTTC. This chain links TRBV9 with TRBJ2-7; possible D gene TRBD2, 6 bases. The V end lost 0 bases, the J end lost 6 bases, and 10 bases lay between the germline ends. The germline V gene encodes CDR1 SGDLS and CDR2 YYNGEE. This CDR3 is 13 amino acids long.

The CDR3 sequence is CASSMALGVRGYGYTF. Written as DNA, the CDR3 is TGTGCCAGTAGTATGGCCCTAGGGGTCAGAGGCTATGGCTACACCTTC. The rearrangement links TRBV19 to TRBJ1-2; possibly TRBD1 for D (5 bases). V was pared by 3 bases and J by 4 bases, with 18 bases between. Germline lookup yields CDR1 LNHDA and CDR2 SQIVND (reference sequence). The CDR3 consists of 16 residues.

This clonotype turned up a few times. This chain links TRBV7-2 with TRBJ2-7; D perhaps matches TRBD2 (6 bases). Germline CDR1 SGHTA, CDR2 FQGNSA. This CDR3 region has 13 residues. Trimming removed 2 bases from V and 6 bases from J, with 11 bases in between. The CDR3 protein is CASSLPGVGEQYF. As DNA, the CDR3 is TGTGCCAGCAGCTTACCGGGGGTCGGCGAGCAGTACTTC. Together with reference TRBV7-2 and TRBJ2-7, the CDR3 gives the full variable domain: GAGVSQSPSNKVTEKGKDVELRCDPISGHTALYWYRQSLGQGLEFLIYFQGNSAPDKSGLPSDRFSAERTGGSVSTLTIQRTQQEDSAVYLCASSLPGVGEQYFGPGTRLTVT.